This T cell receptor beta chain was identified in a study of T cells in Graves' hyperthyroidism and ophthalmopathy. Amplified TCR beta CDR3 regions derived from RNA transcripts. Researchers ran a first-round RT-PCR on the TCR CDR3 using the HTBI primer set. Each CDR3 protein gets one entry after TCRdb re-called the multiplex PCR reads with MiXCR. The table records 540,000 or so distinct CDR3 sequences, approximately 14% of them present only once. The CDR3 spans 14 residues. CDR1 DFQATT and CDR2 SNEGSKA come from the germline V gene (reference sequence). Trimming cost V 6 bases and J 2 bases; bases outside gene matches: 3.

Sequencing was performed on blood. This receptor was obtained from a woman in her thirties with Graves' hyperthyroidism. V is TRBV20-1 and J is TRBJ2-1; 11 nucleotides match TRBD2. CDR3 sequence reads: CSADSGRAYNEQFF. CDR3 nucleotide sequence: TGCAGTGCCGATAGCGGGAGGGCCTACAATGAGCAGTTCTTC.